Listed below are T cell receptor beta chains from one sample, sequenced in a study of OX40 agonist ivuxolimab in advanced cancers. Method: immunoSEQ multiplex PCR; TCRdb's copy keeps in-frame clones and lacks some. Of some 29,000 clones listed, nearly 95% are singletons. The material sequenced was CD4+ or CD8+ T cells sorted from blood, taken in a trial of the OX40 agonist ivuxolimab. The source is an adult with an advanced solid tumor such as melanoma, head and neck, liver or kidney cancer. The CDR3 runs from the conserved cysteine through the conserved F or W. The D gene is left open where the match is weak. Some rows have no size entry. The others give once, few or many, or a class for an expanded clone.

>TRBD2|TRBJ2-1|.|15|TRBV27
TGTGCCAGCAGTTTGGGACTAGCGGGATACAATGAGCAGTTCTTC
CASSLGLAGYNEQFF
>TRBD1|TRBJ1-1|.|16|TRBV18
TGTGCCAGCTCGCCACTTCAGGGGGCAATGAACACTGAAGCTTTCTTT
CASSPLQGAMNTEAFF
>.|TRBJ2-5|.|16|TRBV21-1
TGTGCCAGCAGCAAAGAATGGAAGGCAGGCCAAGAGACCCAGTACTTC
CASSKEWKAGQETQYF
>.|TRBJ2-7|.|14|TRBV5-4
TGTGCCAGCAGCTCCAGGTCGGCACCCTACGAGCAGTACTTC
CASSSRSAPYEQYF
>TRBD1|TRBJ2-2|.|14|TRBV6-5
TGTGCCAGCAGTTACACAGGGGATGGCGGGGAGCTGTTTTTT
CASSYTGDGGELFF
>TRBD1|TRBJ1-5|.|14|TRBV7-9
TGTGCCAGCAGCTGGGACAGCAGCAATCAGCCCCAGCATTTT
CASSWDSSNQPQHF
>.|TRBJ2-7|.|14|TRBV9
TGTGCCAGCAGCAAGCGGGACAGAACCTACGAGCAGTACTTC
CASSKRDRTYEQYF
>.|TRBJ1-2|.|13|TRBV7-2
TGTGCCAGCAGCTTGGGGGTTAACTATGGCTACACCTTC
CASSLGVNYGYTF
>.|TRBJ2-1|.|15|TRBV4-1
TGCGCCAGCAGCCAAGTAGGCCCTCCGTCCAATGAGCAGTTCTTC
CASSQVGPPSNEQFF
>.|TRBJ2-3|.|12|TRBV5-1
TGCGCCAGCAGCTTGGACCGAGGCGCCCCGTATTTT
CASSLDRGAPYF
>.|TRBJ2-3|.|15|TRBV7-2
TGTGCCAGCAGCCCCCGGTGGGGCCGCACAGATACGCAGTATTTT
CASSPRWGRTDTQYF
>.|TRBJ1-1|.|15|TRBV7-8
TGTGCCAGCAGCTTAGAGATTCAGGGAGGCACTGAAGCTTTCTTT
CASSLEIQGGTEAFF
>TRBD2|TRBJ2-3|.|19|TRBV5-1
TGCGCCAGCAGCTTGGTCAGTCTAGCGGGGCTCATAATGGCGGATACGCAGTATTTT
CASSLVSLAGLIMADTQYF
>TRBD1|TRBJ2-5|.|14|TRBV6-6
TGTGCCAGCAGCCGACAGGGTGAAGGGGAGACCCAGTACTTC
CASSRQGEGETQYF
>TRBD1|TRBJ1-6|.|13|TRBV27
TGTGCCAGCCGGACAGGGGGGAATTCACCCCTCCACTTT
CASRTGGNSPLHF
>.|TRBJ2-1|.|13|TRBV28
TGTGCCAGCACCGGGGAGATCTACAATGAGCAGTTCTTC
CASTGEIYNEQFF
>TRBD1|TRBJ2-7|.|15|TRBV27
TGTGCCAGCCAAGGTACCGGGACAGGGATCTACGAGCAGTACTTC
CASQGTGTGIYEQYF
>.|TRBJ2-7|few|15|TRBV5-1
TGCGCCAGCAGCCCGGGGGGCGCGTTCTCCTACGAGCAGTACTTC
CASSPGGAFSYEQYF
>.|TRBJ2-3|.|13|TRBV6-4
TGTGCCAGCAGTGGCGGAGACACAGATACGCAGTATTTT
CASSGGDTDTQYF
>.|TRBJ1-2|few|14|TRBV5-6
TGTGCCAGCAGCTTGGGGGCGATTAACTATGGCTACACCTTC
CASSLGAINYGYTF
>TRBD1|TRBJ1-1|.|15|TRBV7-3
TGTGCCAGCAGCGCCCTCGGGACAGGGGAGACTGAAGCTTTCTTT
CASSALGTGETEAFF
>.|TRBJ2-2|.|13|TRBV10-2
TGCGCCAGCAGTGATTTGGGGACGGGGGAGCTGTTTTTT
CASSDLGTGELFF
>.|TRBJ2-2|.|13|TRBV7-3
TGTGCCAGCAGCTTAATTCAGGGCGGGGAGCTGTTTTTT
CASSLIQGGELFF
>TRBD2|TRBJ2-7|.|13|TRBV4-1
TGCGCCAGCGGACTAGCGGGAGGGTACGAGCAGTACTTC
CASGLAGGYEQYF
>.|TRBJ2-1|.|14|TRBV27
TGTGCCAGCAGTTCCCAGGGACCCTACAATGAGCAGTTCTTC
CASSSQGPYNEQFF
>.|TRBJ2-2|.|17|TRBV9
TGTGCCAGCAGCGCGGGACGGCCGAAAGGGAACACCGGGGAGCTGTTTTTT
CASSAGRPKGNTGELFF
>TRBD1|TRBJ1-3|.|15|TRBV6-9
TGTGCCAGCAGAACGACAGGGTTAAATGGAAACACCATATATTTT
CASRTTGLNGNTIYF
>TRBD1|TRBJ2-1|.|16|TRBV9
TGTGCCAGCAGCGTAGGTGTAGGGGGCGCATCAAATGAGCAGTTCTTC
CASSVGVGGASNEQFF